The 10 T cell receptor beta chains reported below all come from one sample, sequenced in a study of shared T cell receptors in the human thymus. Clones were read by immunoSEQ multiplex PCR, and TCRdb kept only the in-frame ones, dropping some. Among 640,000 or so clones listed, 70% to 90% were seen once. The data were also submitted as part of a second study, on human thymus T cells.

The material sequenced was thymocytes. All receptors derive from a boy in the first two years of life with a congenital heart defect.

The V call is TRBV5-1, the J call TRBJ2-6, with 7 bases identical to TRBD2. The J segment lost 0 bases and the V segment lost 0 bases, leaving 6 bases of the junction unmatched. The CDR3 runs to 18 residues. Germline CDR1 reads SGHRS; CDR2 reads YFSETQ. The CDR3 nucleotides read TGCGCCAGCAGCTTGGACGGGGGAGGGAACTCTGGGGCCAACGTCCTGACTTTC. It codes for CASSLDGGGNSGANVLTF. The whole variable domain, filled in from reference TRBV5-1 and TRBJ2-6, reads KAGVTQTPRYLIKTRGQQVTLSCSPISGHRSVSWYQQTPGQGLQFLFEYFSETQRNKGNFPGRFSGRQFSNSRSEMNVSTLELGDSALYLCASSLDGGGNSGANVLTFGAGSRLTVL.

The chain has TRBV30 and TRBJ2-3; 11 positions agree with TRBD2. Germline lookup yields CDR1 GTSNPN and CDR2 SVGIG (reference sequence). V lost 2 bases to trimming and J lost 4 bases; unmatched junction nucleotides: 11. This CDR3 contains 17 residues. The CDR3 nucleotides read TGTGCCTGGAGTCCCCTGGGACTAGCGGTGGCCCCAGATACGCAGTATTTT. Its protein product is CAWSPLGLAVAPDTQYF.

This clone was counted a single time. The genes are TRBV5-1 and TRBJ2-7, with 8 bases matching TRBD1. Germline CDR1 is SGHRS and CDR2 is YFSETQ. The J segment lost 3 bases and the V segment lost 3 bases, leaving 5 bases of the junction unmatched. CDR3 length: 14 residues. The CDR3 bases are TGCGCCAGCAGCTGGGACAGGCCTTACTACGAGCAGTACTTC. It codes for CASSWDRPYYEQYF.

The chain recombines TRBV28 with TRBJ1-5; 8 bases are a match to TRBD1. The CDR3 runs 12 residues. Germline CDR1 is MDHEN and CDR2 is SYDVKM. DNA for the CDR3: TGTGCAACACAGGGGGGCAATCAGCCCCAGCATTTT. It codes for CATQGGNQPQHF. Using reference TRBV28 and TRBJ1-5 for the parts outside the CDR3, the full variable domain is DVKVTQSSRYLVKRTGEKVFLECVQDMDHENMFWYRQDPGLGLRLIYFSYDVKMKEKGDIPEGYSVSREKKERFSLILESASTNQTSMYLCATQGGNQPQHFGDGTRLSIL.

This chain links TRBV4-1 with TRBJ2-1; 10 nucleotides agree with TRBD2. This CDR3 is 16 amino acids long. J gave up 7 bases and V 1 base, and 7 bases lay outside the gene matches. Germline CDR1 MGHRA, CDR2 YSYEKL. The CDR3 here is CASSQVSGGARNEQFF. As DNA, the CDR3 is TGCGCCAGCAGCCAAGTGAGCGGGGGGGCTAGGAATGAGCAGTTCTTC.

The genes are TRBV2 and TRBJ2-7, with 10 bases fitting TRBD2. This CDR3 is built from 17 residues. V trimming: 7 bases; J trimming: 2 bases; junction bases outside the gene matches: 14. Germline lookup yields CDR1 SNHLY and CDR2 FYNNEI. Written as DNA, the CDR3 is TGTGCCAGCACCGAGAGGAGGCTAGCGGGAGCCACCTACGAGCAGTACTTC. As protein: CASTERRLAGATYEQYF.

This chain uses TRBV4-1 with TRBJ1-1, with D maybe TRBD1 (5 bases). The CDR3 length is 17 residues. Germline V gene sequence: CDR1 MGHRA, CDR2 YSYEKL. Trimming took off 1 base at V and 6 bases at J, with 21 bases between the two ends. The DNA of the CDR3 is TGCGCCAGCAGCCAAGCCGCAAGGTGGACTTGGGGGGCTGAAGCTTTCTTT. Its protein product is CASSQAARWTWGAEAFF.

The chain joins TRBV6-1 to TRBJ1-2; D is possibly TRBD1 (5 bases). The V and J ends lost 0 bases and 6 bases respectively, with 17 bases between them. Germline lookup yields CDR1 MNHNS and CDR2 SASEGT. This CDR3 is built from 16 residues. CDR3 sequence (DNA): TGTGCCAGCAGTGAAGCGCGGGGCTCGGACGCGGATGGCTACACCTTC. Translating gives CASSEARGSDADGYTF.

The genes are TRBV4-3 and TRBJ2-7; weak D call: TRBD1 (8 bases). Germline V lookup: CDR1 LGHNA, CDR2 YSLEER. V was cut by 4 bases and J by 2 bases, with 15 bases left in between. This CDR3 contains 15 residues. CDR3 in DNA: TGCGCCAGCAGCCCAGGACAGGGAGGGACCTACGAGCAGTACTTC. Protein product: CASSPGQGGTYEQYF.

This clone has a single count. V and J are TRBV5-6 and TRBJ2-3; no clear D gene. This CDR3 contains 13 residues. Germline CDR1 reads SGHDT; CDR2 reads YYEEEE. Trimming took 2 bases from V and 6 from J, leaving 10 bases between them. The CDR3 protein is CASSFPAGDTQYF. The CDR3 nucleotides are TGTGCCAGCAGCTTCCCGGCCGGGGATACGCAGTATTTT. Full variable domain (remainder filled in from reference TRBV5-6 and TRBJ2-3): DAGVTQSPTHLIKTRGQQVTLRCSPKSGHDTVSWYQQALGQGPQFIFQYYEEEERQRGNFPDRFSGHQFPNYSSELNVNALLLGDSALYLCASSFPAGDTQYFGPGTRLTVL.